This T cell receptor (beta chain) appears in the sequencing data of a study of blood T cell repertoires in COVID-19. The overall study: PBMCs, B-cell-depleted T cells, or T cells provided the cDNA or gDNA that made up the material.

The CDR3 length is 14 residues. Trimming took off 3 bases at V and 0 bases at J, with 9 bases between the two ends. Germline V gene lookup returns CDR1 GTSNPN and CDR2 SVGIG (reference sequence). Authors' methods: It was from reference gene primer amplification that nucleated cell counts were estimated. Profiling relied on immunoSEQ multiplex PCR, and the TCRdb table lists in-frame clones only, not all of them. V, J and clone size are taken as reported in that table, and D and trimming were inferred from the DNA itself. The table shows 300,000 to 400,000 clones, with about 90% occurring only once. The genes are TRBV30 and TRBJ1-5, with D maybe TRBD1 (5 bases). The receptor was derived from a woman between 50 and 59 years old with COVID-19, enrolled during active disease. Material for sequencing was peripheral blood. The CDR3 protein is CAWRRGNSNQPQHF. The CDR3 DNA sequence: TGTGCCTGGAGAAGGGGCAATAGCAATCAGCCCCAGCATTTT.